These 24 T cell receptor beta chains came from one sample sequenced in a study of shared clonotypes between healthy human individuals. The table came from immunoSEQ multiplex PCR; TCRdb's copy has only in-frame clones and leaves some out. The table includes about 2.2 million clones, around 93% detected once. The naive CD8 population came from CD45RO-negative cells selected for CCR7, without terminally differentiated effector memory CD45RA+ cells. Material for sequencing was naive CD8+ T cells from PBMCs. These receptors were collected from a man between 18 and 35 years old in good health. Some clones in this sample may be carry-over from other donors' samples.

The chain joins TRBV6-5 to TRBJ2-5; 7 nucleotides agree with TRBD1. With the DNA end fitting TRBJ2-7 better, the J assignment may be wrong. This CDR3 spans 14 amino acids. CDR1 and CDR2 from the germline V gene are MNHEY and SVGAGI. CDR3 amino acids: CASSYRRDSYEQYF. The CDR3 DNA sequence: TGTGCCAGCAGTTACCGCCGGGACAGCTACGAGCAGTACTTC.

The chain joins TRBV4-1 to TRBJ2-1, with no clear D. Trimming took off 4 bases at V and 3 bases at J, with 13 bases between the two ends. This CDR3 has 15 residues. Germline-derived CDR1 and CDR2 are MGHRA and YSYEKL. CDR3 region: CASSPRLVGYNEQFF. The CDR3 DNA reads as TGCGCCAGCAGCCCTAGGTTGGTAGGCTACAATGAGCAGTTCTTC.

The rearrangement uses TRBV16 and TRBJ1-1; 10 bases match TRBD1. V lost 2 bases and J lost 5; bases outside the gene matches: 5. This CDR3 contains 15 residues. CDR1 and CDR2 from the germline V gene are KGHSY and FQNENV. CDR3 loop: CASSQRQGARTEAFF. CDR3 DNA sequence: TGTGCCAGCAGCCAACGACAGGGGGCGCGTACTGAAGCTTTCTTT.

CDR3 coding DNA: TGTGCCAGCAGCGTAGGGGACCAATCTAACTATGGCTACACCTTC. Translation: CASSVGDQSNYGYTF. The rearrangement joins TRBV9 to TRBJ1-2; weak D call: TRBD1 (5 bases). This CDR3 has 15 amino acids. Trimming pared 0 bases from V and 0 bases from J, leaving 9 bases between. Germline CDR1 reads SGDLS; CDR2 reads YYNGEE.

The chain links TRBV12-5 to TRBJ2-5, with TRBD1 matching over 10 bases. From germline, CDR1 is LGHNT and CDR2 FRNRAP. There are 14 residues in the CDR3. V dropped 2 bases and J dropped 8; count of bases not matched to a gene: 5. The DNA for the CDR3 is TGTGCTAGTGGTTTGAGGGGGACAGGGGTAACCCAGTACTTC. This encodes CASGLRGTGVTQYF.

V is TRBV25-1 and J is TRBJ2-5; TRBD1 matches at 10 bases. After removal of 6 bases from V and 7 bases from J, the junction contained 8 bases not matched to a gene. From germline, CDR1 is MGHDK and CDR2 SYGVNS. This CDR3 has 14 residues. Written as DNA, the CDR3 is TGTGCCAGCAGGCTTGGGACAGGGGTGGGGACCCAGTACTTC. Protein sequence: CASRLGTGVGTQYF.

The rearrangement joins TRBV19 to TRBJ2-2; D is possibly TRBD1 (5 bases). The V end was cut by 4 bases, the J end by 1 base, with 7 bases between. Per germline, CDR1 LNHDA and CDR2 SQIVND (reference sequence). This CDR3 has 14 amino acids. The CDR3 nucleotides are TGTGCCAGTAGTAAGGGGCAGAACACCGGGGAGCTGTTTTTT. Protein: CASSKGQNTGELFF.

There are a few counts of this clone. The V call is TRBV7-9, the J call TRBJ1-2; 9 bases fit TRBD1. The J segment lost 8 bases and the V segment lost 4 bases, leaving 11 bases of the junction unmatched. The CDR3 runs 15 residues. Germline assignment: CDR1 SEHNR and CDR2 FQNEAQ (reference sequence). The CDR3 reads CASSSLVGQGGGYTF. The CDR3 DNA sequence: TGTGCCAGCAGCTCCCTAGTGGGACAGGGTGGGGGCTACACCTTC.

A few counts support this clone. The chain carries TRBV9 and TRBJ1-1; D may be TRBD1 (5 bases). This CDR3 has 15 residues. Germline CDR1 reads SGDLS; CDR2 reads YYNGEE. V dropped 2 bases and J dropped 6 bases, with 17 bases sitting between them. CDR3 amino acids: CASSVRRGGDPEAFF. The DNA of the CDR3 is TGTGCCAGCAGCGTCCGCCGCGGGGGGGACCCTGAAGCTTTCTTT.

The V call is TRBV4-3, the J call TRBJ1-2; the match to TRBD1 covers 8 bases. Losses at the gene ends were 4 bases for V and 4 bases for J; bases not matched to a gene: 8. CDR1 is LGHNA and CDR2 is YSLEER in the germline V gene. CDR3 length: 15 residues. The CDR3: CASSPWDRPIYGYTF. In DNA, the CDR3 is TGCGCCAGCAGCCCCTGGGACAGGCCGATCTATGGCTACACCTTC.

The CDR3 is CATRGGGPTNTQYF. CDR3 DNA: TGTGCCACCAGGGGAGGGGGGCCCACCAATACGCAGTATTTT. This chain joins TRBV15 and TRBJ2-3, with D possibly being TRBD2 (7 bases). The CDR3 is 14 residues long. CDR1 is LNHNV and CDR2 is YYDKDF in the germline V gene (reference sequence). V lost 6 bases, J lost 7 bases, and 17 bases lay in between.

This rearrangement joins TRBV7-8 to TRBJ2-1; perhaps TRBD2 as D (5 bases). There are 14 residues in the CDR3. The V end was cut by 7 bases, the J end by 4 bases, with 14 bases between. Germline V gives CDR1 SGHVS, CDR2 FQNEAQ. The chain's CDR3 is CASTPVEGYNEQFF. The CDR3 DNA reads as TGTGCCAGCACCCCGGTTGAGGGTTACAATGAGCAGTTCTTC.

V gene TRBV10-2 combines with J gene TRBJ2-1; 10 bases agree with TRBD2. CDR3 length: 17 amino acids. CDR1 and CDR2 (germline): WSHSY, SAAADI. V was pared by 0 bases and J by 8 bases, with 10 bases of the junction left unmatched. CDR3 DNA: TGCGCCAGCAGTGAGTCCCCGGAGCGGGAGGGCCCCCATGAGCAGTTCTTC. Translated: CASSESPEREGPHEQFF.

This chain joins TRBV10-1 and TRBJ2-3; D call uncertain. V shed 5 bases and J shed 0 bases, with 3 bases lying between them. The CDR3 extends over 12 amino acids. Germline assignment: CDR1 WNHNN and CDR2 SYGVQD (reference sequence). CDR3 DNA sequence: TGCGCCAGCAGTCGGAGCACAGATACGCAGTATTTT. Translation: CASSRSTDTQYF.

The chain employs TRBV7-9 and TRBJ2-5, with D unresolved. The CDR3 has 11 residues. Germline V CDR1 and CDR2: SEHNR, FQNEAQ (reference sequence). With 8 bases removed from V and 5 bases from J, the gap between germline ends came to 9 bases. The CDR3 loop reads CASWAVETQYF. CDR3 DNA sequence: TGTGCCAGCTGGGCGGTGGAGACCCAGTACTTC.

As for this clone: The sample contains more than one DNA sequence encoding this CDR3. The gene calls are TRBV6-6 and TRBJ2-1; D not resolved. Trimming stripped 2 bases from V and 4 bases from J, with 6 bases between. CDR1 and CDR2 (germline): MNHNY, SVGAGI (reference sequence). The CDR3 has 13 amino acids. CDR3 residues: CASSYSTYNEQFF. CDR3 coding DNA: TGTGCCAGCAGTTACAGCACGTACAATGAGCAGTTCTTC.

The rearrangement uses TRBV7-9 and TRBJ2-1, with 14 positions matching TRBD2. J was trimmed by 9 bases and V by 6 bases; bases with no gene match: 19. CDR1 and CDR2 (germline): SEHNR, FQNEAQ (reference sequence). This CDR3 region has 19 residues. The DNA for the CDR3 is TGTGCCAGCAGTTCAATGACTAGCGGGAGGGCCCTCCGATTAACTGAGCAGTTCTTC. It codes for CASSSMTSGRALRLTEQFF.

The chain employs TRBV6-6 and TRBJ1-4; D is unclear. Trimming took off 2 bases at V and 8 bases at J, with 6 bases between the two ends. The CDR3 loop spans 12 amino acids. The germline gives CDR1 MNHNY, CDR2 SVGAGI (reference sequence). The CDR3 sequence: CASSYGREKLFF. CDR3 bases: TGTGCCAGCAGTTACGGACGGGAAAAACTGTTTTTT.

This chain links TRBV19 with TRBJ2-7, with 7 bases identical to TRBD2. CDR1 is LNHDA, CDR2 SQIVND, per germline (reference sequence). The length of the CDR3 is 15 residues. V dropped 5 bases and J dropped 4; count of bases not matched to a gene: 11. CDR3: CASSVYGGSLYEQYF. The CDR3 DNA reads as TGTGCCAGTAGTGTATATGGCGGGAGTTTATACGAGCAGTACTTC.

The V call is TRBV30, the J call TRBJ2-5; D gene ambiguous. The CDR3 sequence is 15 residues long. Trimming stripped 3 bases from V and 0 bases from J, with 14 bases between. Germline CDR1 reads GTSNPN; CDR2 reads SVGIG (reference sequence). CDR3 DNA sequence: TGTGCCTGGAGCCGTGGGCCTATCGACCAAGAGACCCAGTACTTC. The encoded protein is CAWSRGPIDQETQYF. The entire variable domain, with the rest obtained from reference TRBV30 and TRBJ2-5, is as follows: SQTIHQWPATLVQPVGSPLSLECTVEGTSNPNLYWYRQAAGRGLQLLFYSVGIGQISSEVPQNLSASRPQDRQFILSSKKLLLSDSGFYLCAWSRGPIDQETQYFGPGTRLLVL.

The chain couples TRBV4-1 to TRBJ2-7, with 7 bases lining up with TRBD2. The V and J ends lost 1 base and 1 base, in that order; junction bases with no gene match: 4. Germline-derived CDR1 and CDR2 are MGHRA and YSYEKL. This CDR3 comprises 15 residues. The CDR3 spells CASSQGTRMSYEQYF. The CDR3 DNA reads TGCGCCAGCAGCCAAGGGACTAGGATGTCCTACGAGCAGTACTTC.

This sequence joins TRBV10-1 and TRBJ1-4; D gene uncertain. The V end was cut by 6 bases, the J end by 2 bases, with 10 bases between. The CDR3 contains 14 residues. Germline CDR1 WNHNN, CDR2 SYGVQD (reference sequence). The CDR3 DNA sequence: TGCGCCAGCAGGCCTCTGAGGACTAATGAAAAACTGTTTTTT. Its translation: CASRPLRTNEKLFF.

The J gene is TRBJ2-7, the V gene TRBV4-2, with 10 bases matching TRBD1. The CDR3 sequence is 17 residues long. CDR1 and CDR2 from the germline V gene are LGHNA and YNFKEQ. Losses at the gene ends were 0 bases for V and 2 bases for J; bases not matched to a gene: 7. DNA of the CDR3: TGTGCCAGCAGCCAAGATCCTTCGGGACAGGGGACCTACGAGCAGTACTTC. Translated: CASSQDPSGQGTYEQYF.

The chain is built from TRBV15 and TRBJ1-4; D is possibly TRBD1 (5 bases). From germline, CDR1 is LNHNV and CDR2 YYDKDF (reference sequence). V lost 1 base, J lost 4 bases, and 13 bases lay in between. The CDR3 is made up of 16 amino acids. The CDR3 sequence is CATSRVWDLLNEKLFF. The CDR3 bases are TGTGCCACCAGCAGAGTGTGGGACCTCCTTAATGAAAAACTGTTTTTT.